This TCR beta chain is drawn from a study of blood T cell repertoires in COVID-19. About the study: There were acute and convalescent COVID-19 samples, and they came from the United States, Italy and Spain. T cells, B-cell-depleted T cells, or PBMCs supplied cDNA or gDNA.

Study processing details: Scientists estimated how many nucleated cells there were by amplifying reference gene primers. Profiled with immunoSEQ multiplex PCR; TCRdb holds only in-frame clones, not every one. That table gives V, J and clone size, and the DNA gave D and trimming. The sample lists 250,000 or so clones; just under 90% were seen once. The CDR3 covers 20 residues. The V end lost 1 base, the J end lost 0 bases, and 25 bases lay between the germline ends. The sequence was obtained from a woman aged 30 to 39 with acute COVID-19. The V and J genes are TRBV23-1 and TRBJ2-7; D perhaps matches TRBD2 (6 bases). TRBV23-1 is identified as an open reading frame with a role that is uncertain. The specimen was PBMCs or T cells enriched from blood (not recorded which). The DNA of the CDR3 is TGCGCCAGCAGTCAATGTCAGGCCGGGTTGGGCGGGGTAAGCTCCTACGAGCAGTACTTC. Protein product: CASSQCQAGLGGVSSYEQYF.